These 32 T cell receptor beta chains were all obtained from the same sample, sequenced in a study of shared clonotypes between healthy human individuals. Naive CD8 isolation took CD45RO-negative cells positively selected for CCR7 and excluded terminally differentiated effector memory CD45RA+ cells. This table comes from immunoSEQ multiplex PCR, and its TCRdb copy is limited to in-frame clones, with some not included. The profile shows about 1,900,000 clones, roughly 95% of them singletons. Specimen: naive CD8+ T cells sorted from blood. The receptor source for this set is a man between 18 and 35 years old in good health.

This rearrangement joins TRBV13 to TRBJ2-5; TRBD1 matches at 7 bases. Germline CDR1 PRHDT, CDR2 FYEKMQ (reference sequence). The CDR3 extends over 13 amino acids. The junction had 9 bases not matched to a gene; V was cut back by 5 bases and J by 9 bases. The CDR3 nucleotides are TGTGCCAGCAGCCGAAGACAGGGCGAGGCCCAGTACTTC. This translates into CASSRRQGEAQYF.

CDR3 bases: TGTGCCAGCAGCTTAACAGGACTTGGCCATATCTATGGCTACACCTTC. Amino acids: CASSLTGLGHIYGYTF. The rearrangement joins TRBV7-9 to TRBJ1-2; TRBD1 is a possible D gene (5 bases). The CDR3 covers 16 residues. Trimming removed 2 bases from V and 4 bases from J, with 17 bases in between. The V gene's germline CDR1 is SEHNR and CDR2 FQNEAQ (reference sequence).

This chain links TRBV7-9 with TRBJ1-1; 7 bases align to TRBD1. Unmatched junction bases numbered 2, after V lost 3 bases and J lost 4 bases. Germline V lookup: CDR1 SEHNR, CDR2 FQNEAQ (reference sequence). CDR3 length: 13 amino acids. The CDR3 bases are TGTGCCAGCAGCTTGGGACAGCTCACTGAAGCTTTCTTT. This encodes CASSLGQLTEAFF.

The chain is built from TRBV28 and TRBJ2-7, with D unresolved. Trimming stripped 4 bases from V and 6 bases from J, with 22 bases between. Germline V gene data show CDR1 as MDHEN and CDR2 as SYDVKM. This CDR3 has 16 amino acids. In nucleotides, the CDR3 is TGTGCCAGCAGTTCCCCTAAGGTTCAGTGGGTTTCCGAGCAGTACTTC. Amino acid sequence: CASSSPKVQWVSEQYF.

The chain is built from TRBV9 and TRBJ1-5, with a possible D match to TRBD1 (5 bases). This CDR3 is built from 14 residues. Germline-derived CDR1 and CDR2 are SGDLS and YYNGEE. Trimming left V 3 bases short and J 10 bases short, with 17 bases between. CDR3 protein: CASSDGARMSPQHF. The CDR3 coding sequence is TGTGCCAGCAGCGACGGGGCACGGATGAGTCCCCAGCATTTT.

Comments on this clone: This sample also contains other DNA sequences that code for the same CDR3. The chain employs TRBV4-1 and TRBJ2-7; the D gene is possibly TRBD2 (6 bases). The V gene's germline CDR1 is MGHRA and CDR2 YSYEKL. The CDR3 spans 12 residues. V dropped 3 bases and J dropped 5 bases, with 8 bases sitting between them. The CDR3 coding sequence is TGCGCCAGCAGCCAGGAGGGCCACGAGCAGTACTTC. It is translated as CASSQEGHEQYF.

The chain is built from TRBV25-1 and TRBJ1-1; D perhaps matches TRBD1 (6 bases). The CDR3 is 12 amino acids. Germline V gene sequence: CDR1 MGHDK, CDR2 SYGVNS. Trimming took off 8 bases at V and 8 bases at J, with 15 bases between the two ends. CDR3 sequence: CASDGEGVEAFF. In nucleotides, the CDR3 is TGTGCCAGCGATGGGGAGGGGGTAGAAGCTTTCTTT.

The chain carries TRBV5-1 and TRBJ2-7; 8 nucleotides align to TRBD1. CDR1 is SGHRS and CDR2 is YFSETQ in the germline V gene. This CDR3 spans 15 amino acids. Unmatched junction bases numbered 7, after V lost 1 base and J lost 4 bases. The chain's CDR3 is CASSLRGQGQYEQYF. Written as DNA, the CDR3 is TGCGCCAGCAGCTTGCGAGGACAGGGTCAGTACGAGCAGTACTTC.

V is TRBV10-2 and J is TRBJ1-1, with D perhaps matching TRBD1 (5 bases). V was shortened by 2 bases and J by 1 base, with 8 bases between the two germline ends. CDR3 length equals 14 residues. Germline V gene data show CDR1 as WSHSY and CDR2 as SAAADI. The CDR3 here is CASSEGGENTEAFF. Here the CDR3 DNA reads TGCGCCAGCAGTGAGGGGGGTGAGAACACTGAAGCTTTCTTT.

CDR3 DNA sequence: TGTGCCAGCAGCCCCTCAGGGGGGACTTACAATGAGCAGTTCTTC. The encoded protein is CASSPSGGTYNEQFF. The chain recombines TRBV9 with TRBJ2-1, with D possibly TRBD1 on 7 matching bases. CDR3 length equals 15 residues. Germline CDR1 is SGDLS and CDR2 is YYNGEE. Trimming shortened V by 4 bases and J by 4 bases, and 15 bases separated the two germline ends.

The V gene is TRBV6-1, the J gene TRBJ1-5; tentative D call: TRBD1 (6 bases). Germline CDR1 is MNHNS and CDR2 is SASEGT. The CDR3 is 14 residues long. V lost 7 bases and J lost 3, with 13 bases in between. CDR3 loop: CASTADSFNQPQHF. The DNA for the CDR3 is TGTGCCAGCACCGCGGACAGTTTCAATCAGCCCCAGCATTTT.

CDR3 coding DNA: TGTGCCAGCAACCTCTCCGGACTCCCGAGCTCCTACGAGCAGTACTTC. It encodes CASNLSGLPSSYEQYF. This sequence joins TRBV28 and TRBJ2-7, with D possibly matching TRBD2 (5 bases). CDR1 and CDR2 from the germline V gene are MDHEN and SYDVKM. V gave up 7 bases and J gave up 0 bases, with 19 bases separating them. The CDR3 has 16 residues.

V is TRBV6-5 and J is TRBJ2-1; D might be TRBD2 (5 bases). CDR1 MNHEY and CDR2 SVGAGI come from the germline V gene. Trimming pared 0 bases from V and 8 bases from J, leaving 14 bases between. The CDR3 runs 15 residues. CDR3 DNA sequence: TGTGCCAGCAGTTACTCGTCAGGACTGAGGGATGAGCAGTTCTTC. This encodes CASSYSSGLRDEQFF.

CDR3 DNA sequence: TGTGCCAGCAGCTTCTCGGGGAGCGGGGGAGTCCACGAGCAGTACTTC. As protein: CASSFSGSGGVHEQYF. V gene TRBV11-2 combines with J gene TRBJ2-7, with 8 positions matching TRBD2. The junction had 12 bases not matched to a gene; V was cut back by 3 bases and J by 5 bases. Germline V gives CDR1 SGHAT, CDR2 FQNNGV. This CDR3 has 16 amino acids.

The chain combines TRBV19 with TRBJ1-2; 10 bases fit TRBD1. The junction had 7 bases not matched to a gene; V was cut back by 5 bases and J by 4 bases. The CDR3 has 15 residues. The germline V gene encodes CDR1 LNHDA and CDR2 SQIVND (reference sequence). The CDR3 loop is CASSATGTGAYGYTF. CDR3 DNA sequence: TGTGCCAGTAGTGCAACCGGGACAGGGGCCTATGGCTACACCTTC.

The chain combines TRBV7-9 with TRBJ1-1; D remains unclear. Trimming removed 5 bases from V and 11 bases from J, with 18 bases in between. CDR3 size: 13 residues. CDR1 and CDR2 from the germline V gene are SEHNR and FQNEAQ (reference sequence). CDR3 in DNA: TGTGCCAGCAGCACCGAACATCCCGGGGTTGCTTTCTTT. It is translated as CASSTEHPGVAFF.

V and J are TRBV20-1 and TRBJ2-1; D gene unclear. There are 10 residues in the CDR3. Germline V gene data show CDR1 as DFQATT and CDR2 as SNEGSKA (reference sequence). The V and J ends lost 5 bases and 5 bases respectively, with 4 bases between them. CDR3 sequence (DNA): TGCAGTGCTGAGGACAATGAGCAGTTCTTC. Translated: CSAEDNEQFF.

The gene calls are TRBV30 and TRBJ2-2; possible D gene TRBD1, 5 bases. Germline V lookup: CDR1 GTSNPN, CDR2 SVGIG (reference sequence). The V and J ends lost 5 bases and 4 bases respectively, with 17 bases between them. CDR3 size: 15 residues. Here the CDR3 reads CAWGDEDTLTGELFF. The CDR3 DNA reads as TGTGCCTGGGGAGACGAGGACACCCTCACCGGGGAGCTGTTTTTT.

This sequence joins TRBV7-9 and TRBJ1-4; 7 bases line up with TRBD1. J was trimmed by 9 bases and V by 5 bases; bases with no gene match: 6. From germline, CDR1 is SEHNR and CDR2 FQNEAQ (reference sequence). This CDR3 has 13 amino acids. CDR3 nucleotide sequence: TGTGCCAGCAGCCTGGGGACAGCTAAAAAACTGTTTTTT. This translates into CASSLGTAKKLFF.

As to this clone: Distinct nucleotide sequences in the sample also encode this CDR3. V is TRBV10-3 and J is TRBJ1-1, with D perhaps TRBD1 (5 bases). V was trimmed by 0 bases and J by 0 bases, leaving 8 bases between them. Germline-derived CDR1 and CDR2 are ENHRY and SYGVKD. This CDR3 has 15 amino acids. The CDR3 spells CAISESGGMNTEAFF. In nucleotides, the CDR3 is TGTGCCATCAGTGAGTCGGGGGGAATGAACACTGAAGCTTTCTTT.

V and J are TRBV7-9 and TRBJ2-7; the match to TRBD2 covers 7 bases. Germline values: CDR1 SEHNR, CDR2 FQNEAQ (reference sequence). Germline trimming cut 6 bases from V and 7 bases from J; bases unmatched to any gene: 3. The CDR3 runs to 11 residues. DNA of the CDR3: TGTGCCAGCAGACGAGCGGGAGAGCAGTACTTC. Its protein product is CASRRAGEQYF.

The chain recombines TRBV10-3 with TRBJ2-3; D unclear. Germline V lookup: CDR1 ENHRY, CDR2 SYGVKD. Trimming pared 0 bases from V and 3 bases from J, leaving 16 bases between. The CDR3 length is 17 residues. The CDR3 coding sequence is TGTGCCATCAGTGAGTCGCTGGCAGTCACCCATACAGATACGCAGTATTTT. Translating it yields CAISESLAVTHTDTQYF.

This chain connects TRBV6-6 to TRBJ1-5; D gene ambiguous. Germline-derived CDR1 and CDR2 are MNHNY and SVGAGI (reference sequence). The V end lost 5 bases, the J end lost 0 bases, and 8 bases lay between the germline ends. The CDR3 has 14 residues. CDR3 sequence reads: CASSGVDSNQPQHF. Here the CDR3 DNA reads TGTGCCAGCAGTGGTGTAGATAGCAATCAGCCCCAGCATTTT.

This clone was detected only once. V usage is TRBV6-5 and J usage is TRBJ2-1, with 8 bases matching TRBD2. V gave up 6 bases and J gave up 8 bases; unmatched junction bases: 12. The CDR3 has 15 amino acids. Germline CDR1 MNHEY, CDR2 SVGAGI. CDR3 sequence (DNA): TGTGCCAGCAGCCCACCGAGCGGGAGAGTCGATGAGCAGTTCTTC. Its protein product is CASSPPSGRVDEQFF.

This chain links TRBV4-1 with TRBJ1-1, with D uncertain. Trimming took 0 bases from V and 0 from J, leaving 20 bases between them. Germline CDR1 MGHRA, CDR2 YSYEKL. This CDR3 region has 19 residues. Here the CDR3 DNA reads TGCGCCAGCAGCCAAGAGCCCGTCTCCTGGGCAGAGATGAACACTGAAGCTTTCTTT. Amino acid sequence: CASSQEPVSWAEMNTEAFF.

Note on this clone: Other DNA sequences from this sample encode an identical CDR3 as well. V and J are TRBV4-1 and TRBJ2-1, with 10 bases that match TRBD2. The CDR3 is made up of 15 amino acids. V trimming: 2 bases; J trimming: 8 bases; junction bases outside the gene matches: 6. The germline gives CDR1 MGHRA, CDR2 YSYEKL. The CDR3 bases are TGCGCCAGCAGCCAACGGCTAGCGGGGGTGGATGAGCAGTTCTTC. This codes for CASSQRLAGVDEQFF.

This chain connects TRBV5-6 to TRBJ1-1; 11 nucleotides line up with TRBD1. This CDR3 has 16 residues. The V gene end was trimmed by 4 bases and the J gene end by 1 base; junction bases not matched to a gene: 6. Germline CDR1 reads SGHDT; CDR2 reads YYEEEE. The CDR3 reads CASSHGQGATNTEAFF. The CDR3 region has the DNA TGTGCCAGCAGCCACGGACAGGGGGCAACGAACACTGAAGCTTTCTTT.

DNA of the CDR3: TGTGCCAGCCGGGGCGCGGCTGAAGCTTTCTTT. Amino acids: CASRGAAEAFF. The chain couples TRBV5-6 to TRBJ1-1, with D perhaps TRBD1 (5 bases). V lost 7 bases and J lost 6, with 10 bases in between. The germline CDR1 and CDR2 sequences are SGHDT and YYEEEE. This CDR3 is built from 11 residues.

The chain joins TRBV6-1 to TRBJ1-2; D remains ambiguous. Trimming took off 2 bases at V and 0 bases at J, with 13 bases between the two ends. The CDR3 has 16 amino acids. Looked up from germline, CDR1 is MNHNS and CDR2 is SASEGT. The chain's CDR3 is CASSEPVDGSNYGYTF. CDR3 bases: TGTGCCAGCAGTGAACCTGTGGACGGATCTAACTATGGCTACACCTTC.

A note on this clone: This sequence may be a read error, since a much larger clone differs from it by one base. The CDR3 spells CASSFGNTEAFF. The DNA for the CDR3 is TGTGCCAGCAGCTTCGGGAACACTGAAGCTTTCTTT. This chain joins TRBV9 and TRBJ1-1; no clear D gene. V was clipped by 4 bases and J by 1 base, with 5 bases between them. The CDR3 is made up of 12 amino acids. Germline V gene sequence: CDR1 SGDLS, CDR2 YYNGEE.

The DNA for the CDR3 is TGCGCCAGCAGCTTCACAGGGGGCCGGCCGTACGAGCAGTACTTC. This translates into CASSFTGGRPYEQYF. The chain employs TRBV5-1 and TRBJ2-7; 9 bases align to TRBD1. This CDR3 region has 15 residues. Germline assignment: CDR1 SGHRS and CDR2 YFSETQ. J gave up 4 bases and V 2 bases, and 7 bases lay outside the gene matches.

The chain employs TRBV27 and TRBJ2-7, with D tentatively TRBD1 or TRBD2 (6 bases each). V lost 2 bases to trimming and J lost 4 bases, with 12 bases between them. CDR3 size: 14 residues. CDR1 is MNHEY, CDR2 SMNVEV, per germline (reference sequence). The CDR3 region is CASSLRGALYEQYF. CDR3 DNA: TGTGCCAGCAGTTTAAGGGGGGCCCTTTACGAGCAGTACTTC.